This T cell receptor beta chain was obtained from a study of CD8+CD57+ T cells in acquired aplastic anemia. This CDR3 region has 13 residues. V lost 0 bases and J lost 10; bases outside the gene matches: 4. Germline lookup yields CDR1 DFQATT and CDR2 SNEGSKA (reference sequence). All patients picked for sequencing had shown, by flow cytometry, an expansion of CD8+CD57+ cells. Investigators profiled TCR beta VDJ and CDR3 from genomic DNA template. One entry per CDR3 protein results from TCRdb running MiXCR on the reads. The data show about 160,000 distinct CDR3 sequences, 45% to 50% seen once. The chain links TRBV20-1 to TRBJ1-4; 8 bases match TRBD1. This TCR was sampled from a human donor with aplastic anemia. The sequenced sample consisted of sorted CD4+, CD8+, or CD8+CD57+ T cells (not recorded which) from PBMCs. The CDR3 nucleotides are TGCAGTGCTAGAGACAGGGGGCGGGGAAAACTGTTTTTT. As protein: CSARDRGRGKLFF.